This T cell receptor beta chain originates from a study of radiotherapy plus CTLA-4 blockade in lung cancer. Germline V lookup: CDR1 MDHEN, CDR2 SYDVKM. The CDR3 length is 15 residues. Unmatched junction bases numbered 9, after V lost 6 bases and J lost 2 bases. Overall study findings and caveats: Clones of tumor-derived TCRs expanded in blood after radiotherapy plus ipilimumab.

To note about this clone: Antigen unknown.

Generated by immunoSEQ multiplex PCR, the TCRdb table keeps only in-frame clones and is missing some. The sample contains tens of thousands of clones, about three quarters of which appear only once. The genes are TRBV28 and TRBJ1-2; 7 nucleotides align to TRBD1. The sequence was obtained from a human donor with non-small cell lung cancer whose response to radiotherapy plus ipilimumab could not be evaluated. Sample: peripheral blood, taken from a patient treated with radiotherapy plus ipilimumab. The CDR3 DNA sequence: TGTGCCAGCAGCCGGAACAGGGGAAGGAACTATGGCTACACCTTC. Its protein product is CASSRNRGRNYGYTF.